This TCR beta chain emerged from a study of blood T cell repertoires in COVID-19. Study-level background: COVID-19 samples from acute and convalescent phases originated in the United States, Italy and Spain. PBMCs, B-cell-depleted T cells, or T cells were the source of the cDNA or gDNA that made up the material.

The germline V gene encodes CDR1 KGHSH and CDR2 LQKENI. The CDR3 sequence is 13 residues long. With V trimmed by 5 bases and J by 7 bases, 7 bases remained unmatched. Sequencing was performed with immunoSEQ multiplex PCR; in TCRdb, only in-frame clones are kept and a portion is missing. The sample includes roughly 84,000 clones, 70% to 90% seen only once; the top ten take roughly 16%. The specimen was peripheral blood. The clonotype originates from a woman at least 80 years old with acute or convalescent COVID-19. The chain joins TRBV18 to TRBJ1-1, with 7 bases that match TRBD1. In DNA, the CDR3 is TGTGCCAGCTCATCCCTCCAGGGGGTTGAAGCTTTCTTT. It yields the protein CASSSLQGVEAFF.